Below are 11 T cell receptor beta chains sequenced from a single sample in a study of identical twins. TCRdb reanalysed the 5' RACE reads using MiXCR and keeps one entry per CDR3 protein. The sample carries 650,000 to 750,000 distinct CDR3 sequences, 21% recorded once. These same records also appear under a second study, on T cells expressing NK-cell markers.

Sequenced material: PBMCs. The receptor source for this set is a woman aged 18-30 years in good health.

At least ten counts were recorded for this clonotype. This chain joins TRBV24-1 and TRBJ2-1; tentatively, D is TRBD1 (6 bases). V lost 3 bases, J lost 8 bases, and 16 bases lay in between. The CDR3 has 15 amino acids. In germline, CDR1 is KGHDR, CDR2 SFDVKD. The CDR3 DNA reads TGTGCCACCAGTGATCCTCGGACAGTAGGCCATGAGCAGTTCTTC. Amino acids: CATSDPRTVGHEQFF.

V gene TRBV6-5 combines with J gene TRBJ2-1; perhaps TRBD1 as D (5 bases). The germline V and J ends were trimmed by 8 bases and 5 bases, with 10 bases remaining between them. The CDR3 runs to 12 residues. CDR1 is MNHEY, CDR2 SVGAGI, per germline. The CDR3 loop is CASYRTNNEQFF. The CDR3 DNA follows: TGTGCCAGCTACCGGACAAACAATGAGCAGTTCTTC.

V and J are TRBV7-6 and TRBJ2-6, with 7 bases lining up with TRBD1. This CDR3 comprises 15 residues. Germline CDR1 SGHVS, CDR2 FNYEAQ. After removal of 5 bases from V and 1 base from J, the junction contained 2 bases not matched to a gene. As DNA, the CDR3 is TGTGCCAGCAGCCAGGGGGTATCTGGGGCCAACGTCCTGACTTTC. Protein: CASSQGVSGANVLTF. Full variable domain (rest looked up from reference TRBV7-6 and TRBJ2-6): GAGVSQSPRYKVTKRGQDVALRCDPISGHVSLYWYRQALGQGPEFLTYFNYEAQQDKSGLPNDRFSAERPEGSISTLTIQRTEQRDSAMYRCASSQGVSGANVLTFGAGSRLTVL.

This clonotype was picked up many times. The chain employs TRBV4-3 and TRBJ1-1; D not resolved. The germline gives CDR1 LGHNA, CDR2 YSLEER. The CDR3 has 15 residues. Trimming left V 0 bases short and J 2 bases short, with 10 bases between. CDR3 nucleotides: TGCGCCAGCAGCCAAGATTTTCAGAGAAACACTGAAGCTTTCTTT. Amino acid sequence: CASSQDFQRNTEAFF.

The J gene is TRBJ1-6, the V gene TRBV27, with D perhaps TRBD1 (5 bases). Germline V gives CDR1 MNHEY, CDR2 SMNVEV (reference sequence). V dropped 0 bases and J dropped 4 bases, with 7 bases sitting between them. The CDR3 contains 15 residues. For the CDR3, the DNA is TGTGCCAGCAGTTTATCATGGGGGTATAATTCACCCCTCCACTTT. Protein product: CASSLSWGYNSPLHF.

The chain recombines TRBV9 with TRBJ2-3, with 8 bases identical to TRBD2. This CDR3 region has 14 residues. Germline V gives CDR1 SGDLS, CDR2 YYNGEE. V was pared by 6 bases and J by 0 bases, with 3 bases of the junction left unmatched. As DNA, the CDR3 is TGTGCCAGCAACGGGGGGGCTAGCACAGATACGCAGTATTTT. As protein: CASNGGASTDTQYF. Using reference TRBV9 and TRBJ2-3 for the parts outside the CDR3, the full variable domain is DSGVTQTPKHLITATGQRVTLRCSPRSGDLSVYWYQQSLDQGLQFLIQYYNGEERAKGNILERFSAQQFPDLHSELNLSSLELGDSALYFCASNGGASTDTQYFGPGTRLTVL.

This clonotype was recorded a few times. The V and J genes are TRBV20-1 and TRBJ2-3; D may correspond to TRBD1 or TRBD2 (5 bases each). The germline V and J ends were trimmed by 6 bases and 0 bases, with 16 bases remaining between them. CDR1 DFQATT and CDR2 SNEGSKA come from the germline V gene (reference sequence). The CDR3 has 15 amino acids. CDR3 in DNA: TGCAGTGCAAACCGGGACGGAACTAGCACAGATACGCAGTATTTT. Translated, it gives CSANRDGTSTDTQYF.

This clonotype was found a few times. This chain joins TRBV7-2 and TRBJ2-1, with D hard to call. Germline values: CDR1 SGHTA, CDR2 FQGNSA. Trimming took off 3 bases at V and 8 bases at J, with 14 bases between the two ends. The CDR3 runs 14 residues. The CDR3 sequence: CASSFRTRHDEQFF. The CDR3 region has the DNA TGTGCCAGCAGCTTCAGGACCCGACACGATGAGCAGTTCTTC.

This clonotype was observed at least ten times. V is TRBV6-1 and J is TRBJ1-2; 7 bases map to TRBD1. V lost 6 bases to trimming and J lost 4 bases; unmatched junction nucleotides: 8. Germline values: CDR1 MNHNS, CDR2 SASEGT. This CDR3 region has 14 residues. CDR3 nucleotide sequence: TGTGCCAGCAGCCGCCGTAGACAGGGCTATGGCTACACCTTC. Its translation is CASSRRRQGYGYTF.

V is TRBV12-3 or TRBV12-4 and J is TRBJ2-2; 9 bases agree with TRBD1. Unmatched junction bases numbered 7, after V lost 5 bases and J lost 3 bases. This CDR3 has 16 residues. CDR3 sequence: CASSVPGTGYTGELFF. CDR3 nucleotides: TGTGCCAGCAGTGTTCCCGGGACAGGGTACACCGGGGAGCTGTTTTTT.

The chain combines TRBV20-1 with TRBJ2-3; TRBD1 might be the D (5 bases). CDR3 length: 14 residues. Trimming took off 6 bases at V and 2 bases at J, with 15 bases between the two ends. Germline CDR1 is DFQATT and CDR2 is SNEGSKA (reference sequence). Written as DNA, the CDR3 is TGCAGTGCGGCCCTGGGGCTTACCACAGATACGCAGTATTTT. Translated, it gives CSAALGLTTDTQYF.